One sample yielded the 13 T cell receptor beta chains listed below, sequenced in a study of tumor and adjacent non-tumor tissue in lung cancer. This sample's RNA came from whole unsorted tissue. Distant lung tissue was collected more than 3 cm away from the tumor edge. The library came from three nested PCR rounds adapted from ARM-PCR protocols. TCRdb itself ran the multiplex PCR reads through MiXCR, one entry per CDR3 protein. The table shows 60,000 to 85,000 distinct CDR3 sequences, with more than 65% occurring only once. The sample comprised distant non-tumor lung tissue. All receptors derive from a man between 65 and 85 years old with non-small cell lung cancer.

The genes are TRBV4-2 and TRBJ1-5; perhaps TRBD1 as D (5 bases). Between the trimmed V and J ends, which lost 1 base and 9 bases, there was a span of 13 bases. Germline V gene lookup returns CDR1 LGHNA and CDR2 YNFKEQ. This CDR3 is built from 14 residues. The CDR3, as DNA: TGTGCCAGCAGCCAAGGTCGGGGGAACCGGCCCCAGCATTTT. It specifies CASSQGRGNRPQHF.

As for this clonotype: This sequence may be a read error, since a much larger clone differs from it by one base. The rearrangement uses TRBV6-1 and TRBJ1-2, with D maybe TRBD1 (5 bases). Germline lookup yields CDR1 MNHNS and CDR2 SASEGT. The CDR3 length is 15 residues. CDR3 residues: CANSEMQGTFYGYTF. Written as DNA, the CDR3 is TGTGCCAACAGTGAAATGCAGGGAACATTCTATGGCTACACCTTC.

The V gene is TRBV4-3, the J gene TRBJ2-5; D could derive from TRBD1 or TRBD2 (5 bases each). CDR1 is LGHNA and CDR2 is YSLEER in the germline V gene. The CDR3 is 19 amino acids. CDR3 loop: CASCQDAPWGTTYQETQYF. In DNA, the CDR3 is TGCGCTAGCTGCCAAGACGCCCCCTGGGGGACCACCTACCAAGAGACCCAGTACTTC.

In regard to this clonotype: Germline is not matched at one junction end, which may reflect a read error. The chain recombines TRBV11-3 with TRBJ2-1; tentative D call: TRBD2 (7 bases). There are 16 residues in the CDR3. In germline, CDR1 is SGHNT, CDR2 YENEEA. This CDR3 reads CASSLDPTGGKGEQFF. The CDR3 region has the DNA TGTGCCAGCAGCTTAGATCCCACGGGGGGCAAAGGTGAGCAGTTTTTC. The full variable domain, in which reference TRBV11-3 and TRBJ2-1 provide the parts outside the CDR3, is EAGVVQSPRYKIIEKKQPVAFWCNPISGHNTLYWYLQNLGQGPELLIRYENEEAVDDSQLPKDRFSAERLKGVDSTLKIQPAELGDSAVYLCASSLDPTGGKGEQFFGPGTRLTVL.

To note about this clonotype: At one end the junction does not follow the germline gene, possibly because of a read error. The genes are TRBV4-2 and TRBJ1-1; 8 bases agree with TRBD1. Per the germline V gene, CDR1 is LGHNA and CDR2 is YNFKEQ. There are 15 residues in the CDR3. The CDR3 DNA sequence: TGTGCCACCAGCCATGGGGGACAGGCGGGCACTGAAGCTTTCTTT. This gives the protein CATSHGGQAGTEAFF.

For this clonotype: Just one base apart from a much larger clone, this may be a read error. The conserved phenylalanine or tryptophan normally closing the CDR3 is absent here, so this likely arose from a read error. The rearrangement joins TRBV5-1 to TRBJ1-1; 7 positions agree with TRBD1. This CDR3 comprises 16 residues. J was trimmed by 0 bases and V by 0 bases; bases with no gene match: 5. From germline, CDR1 is SGHRS and CDR2 YFSETQ. Written as DNA, the CDR3 is TGCGCCAGCAGCTTGGCGCCCGGGACAGTGAACACTGAAGCTTTCATT. Its protein is CASSLAPGTVNTEAFI.

This clonotype was counted between two and nine times. Given the absence of the conserved phenylalanine or tryptophan at the CDR3 end, a read error is likely. The chain employs TRBV11-3 and TRBJ1-1, with no clear D. CDR3 length: 16 residues. CDR1 is SGHNT and CDR2 is YENEEA in the germline V gene. Deletions cut 3 bases from V and 0 bases from J, with 14 bases between. CDR3 bases: TGTGCCAGCAGCTTCCGGAACAGAACCCTGAACACTGAAGCTTTCTCC. Amino acids: CASSFRNRTLNTEAFS.

As to this clonotype: A much larger clonotype is one base distant, so this may be a read error. The chain is built from TRBV28 and TRBJ1-5; a weak D match, TRBD1 (6 bases). The V gene lost 5 bases and the J gene lost 4 bases, with 15 bases spanning the gap. From germline, CDR1 is MDHEN and CDR2 SYDVKM. CDR3 length: 15 residues. The CDR3 DNA sequence: TGTGCCAGCAGTCTCTCCCAGGGGAGAAATCAGCCCCAGCATTTT. It encodes CASSLSQGRNQPQHF.

There are a few counts of this clonotype. With a much larger clone just one base away, this may be a read error. The rearrangement links TRBV4-1 to TRBJ1-5; 8 bases align to TRBD2. The J call is uncertain, as TRBJ2-3 better fits the DNA end. Germline CDR1 MGHRA, CDR2 YSYEKL. The CDR3 contains 18 residues. CDR3 in amino acids: CASSAGGGADYSNQPQYF. The CDR3 bases are TGCGCCAGCAGCGCGGGAGGAGGCGCCGATTATAGCAATCAGCCCCAGTATTTT.

Worth noting for this clonotype: A clone one base away is much larger, so this may be a read error. The chain uses TRBV18 and TRBJ2-5; weak D call: TRBD1 (5 bases). CDR3 length: 14 amino acids. Looked up from germline, CDR1 is KGHSH and CDR2 is LQKENI. CDR3 nucleotides: TGTTCCAGCTCACCCCAGGGCATCCAAGAGACCCAGTACTTC. Its protein product is CSSSPQGIQETQYF.

This clonotype was counted once. Its ends do not fully match the called genes, so a read error is possible. The chain recombines TRBV6-1 with TRBJ2-3; D gene unclear. This CDR3 has 12 amino acids. Looked up from germline, CDR1 is MNHNS and CDR2 is SASEGT. In DNA, the CDR3 is TGTGCCAGTAGTGAAACCAGTTTTACGCACTATTTT. Translation gives CASSETSFTHYF.

This clonotype has a single count. The genes are TRBV20-1 and TRBJ2-1, with TRBD2 matching 7 bases. After removal of 7 bases from V and 0 bases from J, the junction contained 6 bases not matched to a gene. CDR3 length: 14 amino acids. From germline, CDR1 is DFQATT and CDR2 SNEGSKA (reference sequence). For the CDR3, the DNA is TGCAGTGTTCCCGGGAGGAGCTCCTACAATGAGCAGTTCTTC. It codes for CSVPGRSSYNEQFF.

This clonotype was seen only once. This clone may be a read error of a much larger clone one base away. The V and J genes are TRBV10-3 and TRBJ2-3, with 7 bases matching TRBD1. V shed 5 bases, J shed 3 bases, and the junction held 8 bases outside the gene matches. Per the germline V gene, CDR1 is ENHRY and CDR2 is SYGVKD. The CDR3 is made up of 15 amino acids. The CDR3 loop reads CAISLQGDGTDTQYF. The CDR3 DNA reads TGTGCCATCAGTCTCCAGGGGGATGGGACAGATACGCAGTATTTT.